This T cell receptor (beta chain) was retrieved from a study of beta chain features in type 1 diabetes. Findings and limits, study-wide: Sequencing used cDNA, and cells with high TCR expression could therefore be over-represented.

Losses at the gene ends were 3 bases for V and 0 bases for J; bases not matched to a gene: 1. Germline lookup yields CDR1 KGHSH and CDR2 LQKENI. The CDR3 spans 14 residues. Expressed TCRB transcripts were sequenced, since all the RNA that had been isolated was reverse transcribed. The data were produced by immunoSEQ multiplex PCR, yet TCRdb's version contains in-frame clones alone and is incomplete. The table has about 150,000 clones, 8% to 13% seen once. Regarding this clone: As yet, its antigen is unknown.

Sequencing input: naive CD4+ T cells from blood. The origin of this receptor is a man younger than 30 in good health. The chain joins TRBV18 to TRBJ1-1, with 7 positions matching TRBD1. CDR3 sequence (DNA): TGTGCCAGCTCACCGGGACAGATGAACACTGAAGCTTTCTTT. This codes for CASSPGQMNTEAFF.